This T cell receptor beta chain came from a study of cytotoxic CD8 clonotypes in ibrutinib-treated CLL. CDR3 length equals 16 residues. V was shortened by 3 bases and J by 0 bases, with 14 bases between the two germline ends. The germline V gene encodes CDR1 MGHDK and CDR2 SYGVNS. Using immunoSEQ multiplex PCR, the repertoire was profiled, and TCRdb retains in-frame clones only, with some absent. The sample records roughly 52,000 clones, 53% being singletons. The chain joins TRBV25-1 to TRBJ1-2; no reliable D call. The clonotype was recovered from a human donor with chronic lymphocytic leukemia. The sample in question was PBMCs, obtained after 12 months of ibrutinib treatment. CDR3 DNA: TGTGCCAGCAGTGAGGCGCAGGTCTTTTCTAACTATGGCTACACCTTC. It encodes CASSEAQVFSNYGYTF.